This T cell receptor (beta chain) was found in a study of T cell responses to AZD1222 COVID-19 vaccine (dated by TCRdb to 2020 to 2022). Study-wide context: AZD1222 recipients with second doses at about 4 weeks or about 12 weeks were pooled, because spike-specific TCR depth and breadth did not differ between schedules. TCR sequencing covered more than 230 trial participants: nearly 210 given two doses of AZD1222 and around 25 given two doses of MenACWY control vaccine. Trial participants were enrolled into age subgroups of 18-55, 56-69 and 70-plus years, which contained approximately 150, 30 and 60 TCR-sequenced participants, respectively. General findings and caveats noted by the study authors: Nearly half of unique spike-specific TCRs reportedly recognized epitopes outside regions mutated in the B.1.351 and B.1.1.7 variants. Spike-specific TCR breadth and depth rose significantly after two AZD1222 doses compared with day 0 and with MenACWY recipients. CD4 TCRs associated with the vaccine covered the entire spike protein, and the dominant responses were in regions 160-218 and 743-854. Only five or six AZD1222 recipients were SARS-CoV-2 seropositive at baseline, limiting conclusions about previously exposed vaccinees. Because no samples from the day 14 peak response were available, repertoires could be characterized only after the peak T cell response. Participants were mostly white British and included more females than males, and it was suggested by the authors that clonal diversity may have been underestimated. The 56-69-year group was small, and its depth increase did not reach significance, likely because of low power.

In this sample, this clone turned up once. The antigen it binds to is not known. No base qualities exist here, and no much larger clone lies one base off it. The CDR3 regions of human TCRbeta chains were subjected to immunosequencing. As for how the authors treated the data: Repertoire TCRs were checked for matches against a reference library of SARS-CoV-2-specific TCRs that had been generated using the MIRA antigen-specificity platform. Breadth was defined as the fraction of unique TCRs that were SARS-CoV-2-associated, and depth was defined as the fraction of total T cells that were SARS-CoV-2-associated. Using the MIRA data, each spike-specific TCR was assigned both to the spike region to which the TCR was reactive and to a CD4 or CD8 class. Log10-transformed breadth and depth values were compared by one-way ANOVA with Sidak's multiple comparisons tests. The clones in this table, taken by TCRdb from immuneACCESS, are in-frame only. Not every clone is retained; where verified, under half of the shortfall comes from an unresolved V gene, and the cause of the rest is unknown. V and J calls and clone size are as listed in that table; D and trimming were resolved from the DNA. Here the sample has about 130,000 clones; just over 90% occur a single time. The biggest ten clones account for 6.5% to 8.5% of the sample.

The time point tag for this specimen amounts to: baseline before first vaccination. Samples from vaccinated people were obtained from the UK trials COV001 and COV002, which included a single-blind randomized controlled phase 2/3 trial of AZD1222 (ChAdOx1 nCoV-19) in healthy adults. Trial participant PBMC samples were collected at day 0 and day 28 after the second dose for TCRbeta chain sequencing. CDR1 and CDR2 are read off the germline V gene (reference sequence) as LGHDT and YNNKEL. The CDR3, from cysteine to phenylalanine, totals 16 residues. Only the CDR3 portion is preserved as DNA: 48 bases, with reading frame beginning at the first base. V is cut by 0 bases and J by 6 bases, and the space between the germline ends is 12 bases.

The material sequenced was peripheral blood, taken on day 0 of AZD1222 vaccination. This clonotype was sampled from an adult in good health. Recombination linked TRBV3-1 (or the pseudogene TRBV3-2) to TRBJ1-6; a weak D assignment points to TRBD1 (6 bases agree). The nucleotide sequence reads as follows: TGTGCCAGCAGCCAAGATATGGGGGGGGCTAATTCACCCCTCCACTTT. This gives the protein CASSQDMGGANSPLHF.